Each of the 8 T cell receptor beta chains below was sequenced from the same sample in a study of T cells in Graves' hyperthyroidism and ophthalmopathy (dated by TCRdb to about 2019). Receptor amplification or capture employed multiplex PCR. This sample was sequenced with an Illumina HiSeq 2000. TCR beta CDR3 regions were amplified from RNA transcripts. The first round of RT-PCR for the TCR CDR3 was performed with the HTBI primer set and the Qiagen OneStep RT-PCR kit. TCRdb reworked the public reads: Q25 trimming with fastp, MiXCR clone assembly, productive beta chains retained. Each CDR3 protein appears once, grouped with its most common genes and DNA. The sample yields about 720,000 distinct CDR3 sequences; under 20% were counted once. The top ten constitute roughly a sixth of the sample. Material for sequencing was blood. All receptors derive from a woman in her fifties or sixties with Graves' hyperthyroidism that later progressed to Graves' ophthalmopathy.

Many counts were recorded for this clonotype. The gene calls are TRBV27 and TRBJ2-7; weak D call: TRBD1 (5 bases). The CDR3 totals 13 residues. The germline V gene encodes CDR1 MNHEY and CDR2 SMNVEV (reference sequence). The V end was cut by 7 bases, the J end by 0 bases, with 10 bases between. CDR3 region: CASKLDSSYEQYF. The CDR3 DNA reads as TGTGCCAGCAAGCTAGACAGCTCCTACGAGCAGTACTTC.

The chain couples TRBV19 to TRBJ1-5; TRBD1 aligns across 8 bases. The CDR3 covers 15 residues. Germline V gene lookup returns CDR1 LNHDA and CDR2 SQIVND (reference sequence). V was clipped by 5 bases and J by 4 bases; unmatched bases: 7. CDR3 sequence: CASSAGQGANQPQHF. Written as DNA, the CDR3 is TGTGCCAGTAGTGCAGGACAGGGTGCAAATCAGCCCCAGCATTTT.

In this sample, this clonotype turned up a few times. This chain links TRBV4-1 with TRBJ1-5, with D perhaps matching TRBD1 (6 bases). This CDR3 comprises 15 residues. Germline V gene sequence: CDR1 MGHRA, CDR2 YSYEKL. Trimming took 1 base from V and 6 from J, leaving 13 bases between them. CDR3 region: CASSQGTGSRQPQHF. The CDR3 DNA reads TGCGCCAGCAGCCAAGGAACAGGGTCCCGTCAGCCCCAGCATTTT.

This clonotype was counted many times. The genes are TRBV20-1 and TRBJ2-5, with D perhaps matching TRBD2 (6 bases). This CDR3 spans 13 amino acids. The V gene lost 7 bases and the J gene lost 2 bases, with 14 bases spanning the gap. Germline CDR1 and CDR2: DFQATT and SNEGSKA (reference sequence). The CDR3: CSGTRDFQETQYF. The CDR3 region has the DNA TGCAGTGGAACCCGGGACTTTCAAGAGACCCAGTACTTC.

The chain combines TRBV29-1 with TRBJ2-3, with a tentative D call TRBD1 (5 bases). V was cut by 4 bases and J by 5 bases, with 19 bases left in between. Germline V lookup: CDR1 SQVTM, CDR2 ANQGSEA. The CDR3 covers 15 residues. CDR3: CSVVTRHDQGDTQYF. CDR3 DNA: TGCAGCGTTGTCACCAGGCACGACCAGGGAGATACGCAGTATTTT.

The gene calls are TRBV25-1 and TRBJ2-3, with a tentative D call TRBD1 (5 bases). The CDR3 has 15 amino acids. Trimming shortened V by 5 bases and J by 0 bases, and 12 bases separated the two germline ends. Germline CDR1 reads MGHDK; CDR2 reads SYGVNS. CDR3 DNA sequence: TGTGCCAGCAGTCCTAGGACACCTAGCACAGATACGCAGTATTTT. Encoded protein: CASSPRTPSTDTQYF. Full variable domain (outside the CDR3, taken from reference TRBV25-1 and TRBJ2-3): EADIYQTPRYLVIGTGKKITLECSQTMGHDKMYWYQQDPGMELHLIHYSYGVNSTEKGDLSSESTVSRIRTEHFPLTLESARPSHTSQYLCASSPRTPSTDTQYFGPGTRLTVL.

This clonotype was counted many times. V and J are TRBV27 and TRBJ1-2; tentative D call: TRBD1 (6 bases). The germline gives CDR1 MNHEY, CDR2 SMNVEV (reference sequence). With 2 bases removed from V and 4 bases from J, the gap between germline ends came to 14 bases. The CDR3 has 15 residues. CDR3 DNA sequence: TGTGCCAGCAGTTTAGGGGGGGCAATCGGCTATGGCTACACCTTC. Its translation: CASSLGGAIGYGYTF.

Many counts were recorded for this clonotype. The chain couples TRBV18 to TRBJ2-3; D unclear. CDR1 and CDR2 from the germline V gene are KGHSH and LQKENI. The germline V and J ends were trimmed by 1 base and 6 bases, with 5 bases remaining between them. This CDR3 is built from 12 residues. In nucleotides, the CDR3 is TGTGCCAGCTCACCACGAGATGATACGCAGTATTTT. Translating it yields CASSPRDDTQYF.